This T cell receptor (beta chain) was identified during a study of beta chain features in type 1 diabetes. Across the whole study: No age, gender or cell yield differences were seen between patients and healthy donors. Study results and limitations: Type 1 diabetes patients had fewer VDJ junction insertions and more deletions.

Per germline, CDR1 LNHDA and CDR2 SQIVND (reference sequence). V shed 3 bases and J shed 3 bases, with 12 bases lying between them. The CDR3 has 14 amino acids. Every donor had blood drawn once into heparin, approximately 0.11 L on average. The study reverse transcribed the entire isolated RNA, so it sequenced expressed TCRB transcripts. The data were produced by immunoSEQ multiplex PCR, yet TCRdb's version contains in-frame clones alone and is incomplete. The table shows around 400,000 clones, with around 13% occurring only once. To note about this clone: No antigen is known for it.

This rearrangement joins TRBV19 to TRBJ2-7; D ambiguous. Sample: naive CD4+ T cells from blood. The clonotype was recovered from a man younger than 35 in good health. The CDR3 DNA reads as TGTGCCAGTAGTATCGGGTATGGGTTCTACGAGCAGTACTTC. Protein: CASSIGYGFYEQYF.